The present TCR beta chain was sequenced within a study of cytomegalovirus exposure and HLA in healthy donors. Study-level findings and limits: Most CMV-associated TCR beta chains appeared HLA-restricted in a later analysis.

CDR1 and CDR2 from the germline V gene are SGHTS and YDEGEE. The CDR3 sequence is 10 residues long. PCR employed 60 Vbeta and 13 Jbeta primers. Source study methods: Some 12 million shared chains were among the about 80 million unique TCR beta chains that a later analysis counted. Profiling relied on immunoSEQ multiplex PCR, and the TCRdb table lists in-frame clones only, not all of them. For V, J and clone size, that table is used; D and trimming come from the DNA. The top ten hold under 5% of the sample, which has about 170,000 clones, approximately 84% seen once. Remarks on this clone: Antigen unknown. A read error may account for a junction end that differs from germline.

The TCR comes from a woman aged 45 to 65 in good health and CMV-seropositive. The rearrangement uses TRBV5-8 and TRBJ2-6, with D possibly TRBD2 on 6 matching bases. Input material: PBMCs. In DNA form, the CDR3 reads TGTGCCAGCAGTCCGGGCCCGGGGGCTTTC. It yields the protein CASSPGPGAF.